The sequence of this TCR beta chain was determined in a study of cytomegalovirus exposure and HLA in healthy donors. As to this clone: Its target is unknown.

Trimming stripped 9 bases from V and 2 bases from J, with 27 bases between. Germline V gene lookup returns CDR1 SGDLS and CDR2 YYNGEE. There are 17 residues in the CDR3. Findings and limits, study-wide: Accounts indicate the classifier identified cytomegalovirus status with strong specificity and sensitivity. A previous analysis found most TCR beta V segments productive roughly 87% or roughly 30% of the time. CMV antigen specificity of a few CMV-associated chains was confirmed in vitro. The study listed some 160 cytomegalovirus-associated TCR beta chains.

It was with 60 Vbeta and 13 Jbeta primers that the PCR ran. Only in-frame clones appear in the TCRdb table, and some are missing; sequencing was by immunoSEQ multiplex PCR. The data hold fewer than 70,000 clones, with 83% observed a single time. This receptor was obtained from a human donor in good health. Sequenced material: PBMCs. V gene TRBV9 combines with J gene TRBJ2-7; D perhaps matches TRBD2 (6 bases). CDR3 in amino acids: CAITVPSLSSGAYEQYF. CDR3 coding DNA: TGTGCCATCACCGTTCCCTCATTGAGTAGCGGAGCCTACGAGCAGTACTTC.